This passage covers 23 T cell receptor beta chains from one sample sequenced in a study of radiotherapy plus CTLA-4 blockade in lung cancer. Generated by immunoSEQ multiplex PCR, the TCRdb table keeps only in-frame clones and is missing some. The sample includes more than 40,000 clones, roughly four fifths of them seen just once. The sequences come from peripheral blood, collected from a patient treated with radiotherapy plus ipilimumab. All receptors come from a human donor with non-small cell lung cancer who had stable disease on radiotherapy plus ipilimumab.

V usage is TRBV4-3 and J usage is TRBJ2-6; TRBD1 agrees at 8 bases. The V and J ends lost 2 bases and 2 bases, in that order; junction bases with no gene match: 2. Germline CDR1 LGHNA, CDR2 YSLEER. CDR3 length: 16 residues. The CDR3 reads CASSQNRGAGANVLTF. In DNA, the CDR3 is TGCGCCAGCAGCCAAAACAGGGGGGCTGGGGCCAACGTCCTGACTTTC.

The chain recombines TRBV7-2 with TRBJ1-5; tentative D call: TRBD1 (6 bases). The V gene lost 5 bases and the J gene lost 1 base, with 6 bases spanning the gap. Germline loops: CDR1 SGHTA, CDR2 FQGNSA. The CDR3 loop spans 13 amino acids. The CDR3 bases are TGTGCCAGCAGCCAGGGGAGCAATCAGCCCCAGCATTTT. It codes for CASSQGSNQPQHF. Combining the CDR3 with reference TRBV7-2 and TRBJ1-5 gives the whole variable domain GAGVSQSPSNKVTEKGKDVELRCDPISGHTALYWYRQSLGQGLEFLIYFQGNSAPDKSGLPSDRFSAERTGGSVSTLTIQRTQQEDSAVYLCASSQGSNQPQHFGDGTRLSIL.

V is TRBV28 and J is TRBJ2-7; D ambiguous. The ends were cut back, 5 bases at V and 2 bases at J, with 13 bases in the middle. The CDR3 runs to 14 residues. Germline loops: CDR1 MDHEN, CDR2 SYDVKM. This chain's CDR3 is CASSITPPPYEQYF. In DNA, the CDR3 is TGTGCCAGCAGTATTACACCACCCCCCTACGAGCAGTACTTC.

J is TRBJ2-5 and V is TRBV27; 9 bases fit TRBD2. CDR1 and CDR2 (germline): MNHEY, SMNVEV (reference sequence). Trimming took 7 bases from V and 5 from J; bases not matched to a gene: 11. The CDR3 length is 15 residues. The chain's CDR3 is CASTPAGGPWETQYF. Written as DNA, the CDR3 is TGTGCCAGCACGCCCGCGGGAGGGCCATGGGAGACCCAGTACTTC.

V gene TRBV6-5 combines with J gene TRBJ2-5; TRBD2 matches at 7 bases. The CDR3 extends over 15 amino acids. Germline V gene sequence: CDR1 MNHEY, CDR2 SVGAGI. Trimming took 0 bases from V and 5 from J; bases not matched to a gene: 6. The CDR3 coding sequence is TGTGCCAGCAGTTACTCGAGCCTGGGAGGGGAGACCCAGTACTTC. It encodes CASSYSSLGGETQYF.

V is TRBV30 and J is TRBJ1-5; D not resolved. The germline V and J ends were trimmed by 0 bases and 3 bases, with 6 bases remaining between them. Germline assignment: CDR1 GTSNPN and CDR2 SVGIG (reference sequence). The CDR3 spans 13 residues. The chain's CDR3 is CAWSVENNQPQHF. The CDR3 DNA sequence: TGTGCCTGGAGTGTAGAGAACAATCAGCCCCAGCATTTT. The variable domain in full, with the rest retrieved from reference TRBV30 and TRBJ1-5, is SQTIHQWPATLVQPVGSPLSLECTVEGTSNPNLYWYRQAAGRGLQLLFYSVGIGQISSEVPQNLSASRPQDRQFILSSKKLLLSDSGFYLCAWSVENNQPQHFGDGTRLSIL.

This clone was seen only a few times. The V gene is TRBV2, the J gene TRBJ2-2; 8 nucleotides match TRBD2. This CDR3 spans 16 amino acids. The germline CDR1 and CDR2 sequences are SNHLY and FYNNEI. V was clipped by 8 bases and J by 5 bases; unmatched bases: 13. CDR3 DNA: TGTGCCAGCGTAGCGGGACTGTCGGGGGGGACCGGGGAGCTGTTTTTT. It is translated as CASVAGLSGGTGELFF. The full variable domain, its missing parts supplied by reference TRBV2 and TRBJ2-2, is EPEVTQTPSHQVTQMGQEVILRCVPISNHLYFYWYRQILGQKVEFLVSFYNNEISEKSEIFDDQFSVERPDGSNFTLKIRSTKLEDSAMYFCASVAGLSGGTGELFFGEGSRLTVL.

The chain employs TRBV7-2 and TRBJ2-3, with D perhaps TRBD2 (5 bases). Trimming left V 4 bases short and J 4 bases short, with 15 bases between. The CDR3 length is 15 residues. Germline CDR1 reads SGHTA; CDR2 reads FQGNSA. This CDR3 is CASSSWNMRADTQYF. As DNA, the CDR3 is TGTGCCAGCAGCTCATGGAACATGAGGGCAGATACGCAGTATTTT.

J is TRBJ1-3 and V is TRBV2; no firm D call. Trimming took 4 bases from V and 2 from J, leaving 9 bases between them. This CDR3 has 14 amino acids. The germline V gene has CDR1 SNHLY and CDR2 FYNNEI. CDR3 in amino acids: CASSAGETGNTIYF. CDR3 DNA: TGTGCCAGCAGTGCCGGGGAGACTGGAAACACCATATATTTT.

The rearrangement uses TRBV2 and TRBJ2-5; TRBD2 matches at 8 bases. CDR3 length: 16 residues. Germline trimming cut 4 bases from V and 1 base from J; bases unmatched to any gene: 8. CDR1 and CDR2 from the germline V gene are SNHLY and FYNNEI. The CDR3 coding sequence is TGTGCCAGCAGTGCTCGGGGGGGATCCACCCAAGAGACCCAGTACTTC. The encoded protein is CASSARGGSTQETQYF.

Only a few counts were recorded for this clone. The J gene is TRBJ2-1, the V gene TRBV7-3, with TRBD2 as a possible D gene (5 bases). Trimming took 3 bases from V and 6 from J, leaving 15 bases between them. Germline CDR1 reads SGHTA; CDR2 reads FQGTGA. The CDR3 is made up of 15 amino acids. This CDR3 is CASSLASWSGNEQFF. As DNA, the CDR3 is TGTGCCAGCAGCTTGGCTAGCTGGAGTGGCAATGAGCAGTTCTTC.

This clone was seen more than once but under ten times. V is TRBV15 and J is TRBJ2-3; 12 positions match TRBD2. The CDR3 contains 14 residues. The trim removed 8 bases at V and 6 bases at J, leaving 6 bases unmatched. Germline-derived CDR1 and CDR2 are LNHNV and YYDKDF (reference sequence). Here the CDR3 DNA reads TGTGCCACCCGGACTAGCGGGAAGTGGGATACGCAGTATTTT. Its translation: CATRTSGKWDTQYF.

The chain links TRBV13 to TRBJ2-3; 9 bases match TRBD1. Germline V gene data show CDR1 as PRHDT and CDR2 as FYEKMQ (reference sequence). Trimming took 4 bases from V and 2 from J; bases not matched to a gene: 4. This CDR3 spans 15 amino acids. The CDR3 is CASSSGTGPTDTQYF. The CDR3 DNA sequence: TGTGCCAGCAGCTCCGGGACAGGGCCCACAGATACGCAGTATTTT. Drawing the rest from reference TRBV13 and TRBJ2-3, the complete variable domain is AAGVIQSPRHLIKEKRETATLKCYPIPRHDTVYWYQQGPGQDPQFLISFYEKMQSDKGSIPDRFSAQQFSDYHSELNMSSLELGDSALYFCASSSGTGPTDTQYFGPGTRLTVL.

This chain joins TRBV7-2 and TRBJ2-7, with D tentatively TRBD2 (8 bases). From germline, CDR1 is SGHTA and CDR2 FQGNSA. V dropped 4 bases and J dropped 1 base, with 20 bases sitting between them. The CDR3 loop spans 17 amino acids. As DNA, the CDR3 is TGTGCCAGCAGCTCCCCCGGGGGGGGGACAGTTTCCTACGAGCAGTACTTC. This translates into CASSSPGGGTVSYEQYF. Combining the CDR3 with reference TRBV7-2 and TRBJ2-7 gives the whole variable domain GAGVSQSPSNKVTEKGKDVELRCDPISGHTALYWYRQSLGQGLEFLIYFQGNSAPDKSGLPSDRFSAERTGGSVSTLTIQRTQQEDSAVYLCASSSPGGGTVSYEQYFGPGTRLTVT.

V usage is TRBV5-4 and J usage is TRBJ2-5, with TRBD2 matching 12 bases. CDR1 is SGHNT and CDR2 is YYREEE in the germline V gene (reference sequence). The CDR3 consists of 15 residues. V was clipped by 2 bases and J by 7 bases; unmatched bases: 6. CDR3: CASSFRTSGDRTQYF. The CDR3 DNA reads as TGTGCCAGCAGCTTCCGGACTAGCGGGGATCGGACCCAGTACTTC.

This chain links TRBV5-4 with TRBJ2-7, with D perhaps TRBD1 (6 bases). V lost 3 bases, J lost 0 bases, and 13 bases lay in between. CDR1 and CDR2 from the germline V gene are SGHNT and YYREEE (reference sequence). This CDR3 contains 15 residues. The CDR3 nucleotides read TGTGCCAGCAGCTCGGGACACCAACCCTCCTACGAGCAGTACTTC. Protein product: CASSSGHQPSYEQYF.

This sequence joins TRBV28 and TRBJ2-7, with 7 bases identical to TRBD2. Germline CDR1 is MDHEN and CDR2 is SYDVKM. The trim removed 4 bases at V and 9 bases at J, leaving 9 bases unmatched. The CDR3 is 13 amino acids. The CDR3 region is CASSSLSREGQYF. The DNA for the CDR3 is TGTGCCAGCAGTTCCCTGTCCAGGGAGGGGCAGTACTTC. The full variable domain, completed using reference TRBV28 and TRBJ2-7, is DVKVTQSSRYLVKRTGEKVFLECVQDMDHENMFWYRQDPGLGLRLIYFSYDVKMKEKGDIPEGYSVSREKKERFSLILESASTNQTSMYLCASSSLSREGQYFGPGTRLTVT.

This clone was recorded once. This chain joins TRBV27 and TRBJ2-5; 8 nucleotides match TRBD1. CDR1 and CDR2 from the germline V gene are MNHEY and SMNVEV (reference sequence). V lost 2 bases, J lost 5 bases, and 10 bases stayed unmatched. The CDR3 has 16 residues. The CDR3 bases are TGTGCCAGCAGTTTAAAGGACAGGGCAGGGAGGGAGACCCAGTACTTC. It is translated as CASSLKDRAGRETQYF.

The chain combines TRBV18 with TRBJ2-3; TRBD2 matches at 9 bases. Germline CDR1 reads KGHSH; CDR2 reads LQKENI. The ends lost 1 base at V and 2 bases at J; junction bases unmatched: 4. The CDR3 extends over 16 amino acids. The CDR3 DNA reads TGTGCCAGCTCACCACTAGCGGGAGTAACCACAGATACGCAGTATTTT. Translating it yields CASSPLAGVTTDTQYF. The whole variable domain, filled in from reference TRBV18 and TRBJ2-3, reads NAGVMQNPRHLVRRRGQEARLRCSPMKGHSHVYWYRQLPEEGLKFMVYLQKENIIDESGMPKERFSAEFPKEGPSILRIQQVVRGDSAAYFCASSPLAGVTTDTQYFGPGTRLTVL.

V gene TRBV29-1 combines with J gene TRBJ2-7, with TRBD1 matching over 9 bases. The germline V gene encodes CDR1 SQVTM and CDR2 ANQGSEA. V gave up 4 bases and J gave up 4 bases; unmatched junction bases: 5. CDR3 size: 13 residues. CDR3 in amino acids: CSVVRQGEYEQYF. CDR3 bases: TGCAGCGTTGTGCGACAGGGGGAATACGAGCAGTACTTC.

The chain uses TRBV19 and TRBJ1-3, with 8 bases identical to TRBD1. This CDR3 region has 15 residues. The germline V gene has CDR1 LNHDA and CDR2 SQIVND (reference sequence). Trimming took 5 bases from V and 3 from J; bases not matched to a gene: 6. The CDR3 loop is CASSARGLGGNTIYF. The CDR3 nucleotides read TGTGCCAGTAGTGCCAGGGGGCTCGGTGGAAACACCATATATTTT.

V gene TRBV18 combines with J gene TRBJ2-7; 10 bases match TRBD2. CDR3 length equals 15 residues. Germline CDR1 and CDR2: KGHSH and LQKENI. The trim removed 3 bases at V and 3 bases at J, leaving 5 bases unmatched. CDR3 protein: CASSPGLAGDYEQYF. DNA of the CDR3: TGTGCCAGCTCACCCGGGCTAGCGGGGGACTACGAGCAGTACTTC.

The genes are TRBV5-1 and TRBJ2-1, with TRBD2 matching 11 bases. The germline gives CDR1 SGHRS, CDR2 YFSETQ. The CDR3 has 16 amino acids. V trimming: 4 bases; J trimming: 8 bases; junction bases outside the gene matches: 11. CDR3 amino acids: CASSTRTSGPWDEQFF. The CDR3, as DNA: TGCGCCAGCAGCACTCGGACTAGCGGGCCCTGGGATGAGCAGTTCTTC.